This paragraph covers one T cell receptor beta chain sequence. Authors' methods: It was from reference gene primer amplification that nucleated cell counts were estimated. Libraries were prepared by immunoSEQ multiplex PCR; TCRdb keeps only in-frame clonotypes and omits some of them. For V, J and clone size, that table is used; D and trimming come from the DNA. The table includes about 320,000 clones, more than 90% detected once. This entry comes from a study of blood T cell repertoires in COVID-19. Deletions cut 8 bases from V and 1 base from J, with 8 bases between. Germline lookup yields CDR1 SQVTM and CDR2 ANQGSEA. The CDR3 loop spans 11 amino acids. Those enrolled, adults aged roughly 18 to 100 years, came from around 24 US areas.

Sequencing was performed on PBMCs or T cells enriched from blood (not recorded which). The sequence was collected from a man between 60 and 75 years old who had recovered from COVID-19. The V gene is TRBV29-1, the J gene TRBJ2-5; D gene ambiguous. The CDR3: CSTQVQETQYF. The CDR3 coding sequence is TGCAGCACCCAGGTCCAAGAGACCCAGTACTTC.